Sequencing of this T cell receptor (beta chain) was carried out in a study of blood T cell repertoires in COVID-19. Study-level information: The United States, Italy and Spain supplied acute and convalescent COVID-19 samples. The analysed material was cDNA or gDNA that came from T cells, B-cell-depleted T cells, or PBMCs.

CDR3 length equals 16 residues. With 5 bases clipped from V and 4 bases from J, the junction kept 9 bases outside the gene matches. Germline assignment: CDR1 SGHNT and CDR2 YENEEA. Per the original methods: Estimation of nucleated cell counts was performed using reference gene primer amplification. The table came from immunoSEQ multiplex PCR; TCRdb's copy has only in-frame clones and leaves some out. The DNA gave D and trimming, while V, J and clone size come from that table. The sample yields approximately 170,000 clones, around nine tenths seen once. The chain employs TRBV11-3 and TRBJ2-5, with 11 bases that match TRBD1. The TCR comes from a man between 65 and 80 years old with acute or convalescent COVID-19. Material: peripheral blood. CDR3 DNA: TGTGCCAGCAGCCCCAGGACAGGGGGCGGCGGAGAGACCCAGTACTTC. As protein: CASSPRTGGGGETQYF.